This T cell receptor beta chain is from a study of cytomegalovirus exposure and HLA in healthy donors. Looking at the study overall: About 80 million unique TCRs from HLA-typed donors made up an early data release. General study results and limits: With later analysis, a missense DCLRE1C variant became linked to TCR beta V- and J-gene trimming.

CDR3 length: 16 amino acids. From germline, CDR1 is SGDLS and CDR2 YYNGEE. V lost 0 bases to trimming and J lost 6 bases; unmatched junction nucleotides: 7. The PCR was carried out with 60 Vbeta primers and 13 Jbeta primers. Libraries were prepared by immunoSEQ multiplex PCR; TCRdb keeps only in-frame clonotypes and omits some of them. The data hold roughly 140,000 clones, with approximately 80% observed a single time. Regarding this clone: The antigen remains undetermined.

This chain connects TRBV9 to TRBJ2-2; 8 positions agree with TRBD1. This TCR was sampled from a middle-aged woman in good health and CMV-seropositive. Source material: PBMCs. CDR3 sequence reads: CASSVAKAGGPGELFF. In DNA form, the CDR3 reads TGTGCCAGCAGCGTAGCTAAGGCAGGGGGCCCCGGGGAGCTGTTTTTT.